Here is one TCR beta chain with its context. TCRdb's table, derived via immunoSEQ multiplex PCR, lists solely in-frame clones and lacks some. The table lists 95,000 to 150,000 clones, roughly nine tenths of them singletons, with 7.8% in the top ten. The CDR3 is 12 residues long. Deletions cut 5 bases from V and 3 bases from J, with 7 bases between. Per the germline V gene, CDR1 is MNHNY and CDR2 is SVGAGI (reference sequence). The data are from a study of control samples from healthy donors and cancer patients. The sequenced material came from blood. The sequence came from a woman under 30 in good health. The chain joins TRBV6-6 to TRBJ1-1; D unresolved. CDR3 DNA: TGTGCCAGCAGTCCCAGCCACACTGAAGCTTTCTTT. Residues: CASSPSHTEAFF.